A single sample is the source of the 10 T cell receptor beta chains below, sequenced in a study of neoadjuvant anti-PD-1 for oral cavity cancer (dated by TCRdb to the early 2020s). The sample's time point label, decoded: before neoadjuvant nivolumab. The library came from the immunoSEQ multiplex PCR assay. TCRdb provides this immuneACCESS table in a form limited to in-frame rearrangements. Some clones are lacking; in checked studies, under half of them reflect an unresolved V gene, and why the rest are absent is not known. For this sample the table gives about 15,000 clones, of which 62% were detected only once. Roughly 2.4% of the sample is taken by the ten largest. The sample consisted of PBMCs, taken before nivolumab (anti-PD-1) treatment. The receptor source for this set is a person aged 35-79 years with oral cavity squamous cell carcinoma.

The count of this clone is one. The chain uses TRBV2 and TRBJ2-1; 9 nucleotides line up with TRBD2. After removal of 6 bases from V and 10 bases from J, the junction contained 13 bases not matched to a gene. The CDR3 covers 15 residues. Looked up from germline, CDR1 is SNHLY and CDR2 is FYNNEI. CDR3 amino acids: CASRAGSGGSREQFF. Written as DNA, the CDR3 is TGTGCCAGCAGAGCTGGGAGCGGGGGGTCGAGGGAGCAGTTCTTC.

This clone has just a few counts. CDR3 DNA: TGTGCCTGGACTAGCGGATACAATGAGCAGTTCTTC. Its translation: CAWTSGYNEQFF. This rearrangement joins TRBV30 to TRBJ2-1, with 7 bases matching TRBD2. The CDR3 extends over 12 amino acids. With V trimmed by 4 bases and J by 4 bases, 1 base remained unmatched. Germline V gene lookup returns CDR1 GTSNPN and CDR2 SVGIG (reference sequence).

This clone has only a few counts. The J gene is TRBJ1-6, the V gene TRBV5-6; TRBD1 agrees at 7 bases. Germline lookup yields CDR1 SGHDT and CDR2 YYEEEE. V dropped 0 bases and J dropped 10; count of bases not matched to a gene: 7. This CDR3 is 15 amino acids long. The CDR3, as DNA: TGTGCCAGCAGCTTGGGCGACAGGGTCGAATCACCCCTCCACTTT. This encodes CASSLGDRVESPLHF.

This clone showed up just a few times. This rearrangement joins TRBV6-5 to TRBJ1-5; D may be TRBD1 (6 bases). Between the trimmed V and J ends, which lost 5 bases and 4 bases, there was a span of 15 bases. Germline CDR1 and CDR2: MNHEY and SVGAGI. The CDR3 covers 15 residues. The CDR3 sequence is CASSGRGRGNQPQHF. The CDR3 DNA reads TGTGCCAGCAGTGGTCGGGGGCGGGGGAATCAGCCCCAGCATTTT.

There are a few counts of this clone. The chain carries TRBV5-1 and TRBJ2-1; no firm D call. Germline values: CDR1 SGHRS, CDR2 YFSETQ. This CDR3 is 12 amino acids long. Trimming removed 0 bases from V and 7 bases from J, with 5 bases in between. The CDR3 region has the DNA TGCGCCAGCAGCTTGGTTCGAAATGAGCAGTTCTTC. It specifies CASSLVRNEQFF.

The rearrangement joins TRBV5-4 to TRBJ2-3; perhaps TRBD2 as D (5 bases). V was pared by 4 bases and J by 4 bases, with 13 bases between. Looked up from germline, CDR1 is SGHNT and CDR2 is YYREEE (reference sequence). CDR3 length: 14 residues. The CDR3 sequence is CASSLFGVSDTQYF. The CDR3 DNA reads TGTGCCAGCAGCCTGTTCGGGGTATCAGATACGCAGTATTTT.

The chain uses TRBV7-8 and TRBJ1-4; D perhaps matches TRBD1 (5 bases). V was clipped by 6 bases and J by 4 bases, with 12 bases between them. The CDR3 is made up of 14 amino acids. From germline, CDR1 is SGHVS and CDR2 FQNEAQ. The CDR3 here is CASRVTDLNEKLFF. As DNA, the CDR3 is TGTGCCAGCAGGGTGACAGACCTTAATGAAAAACTGTTTTTT.

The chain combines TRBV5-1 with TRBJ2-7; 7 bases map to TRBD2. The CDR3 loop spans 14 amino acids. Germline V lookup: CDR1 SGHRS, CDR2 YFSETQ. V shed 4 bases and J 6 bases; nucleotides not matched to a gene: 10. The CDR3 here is CASSREGTSVEQYF. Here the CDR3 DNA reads TGCGCCAGCAGCAGGGAGGGGACTTCCGTCGAGCAGTACTTC.

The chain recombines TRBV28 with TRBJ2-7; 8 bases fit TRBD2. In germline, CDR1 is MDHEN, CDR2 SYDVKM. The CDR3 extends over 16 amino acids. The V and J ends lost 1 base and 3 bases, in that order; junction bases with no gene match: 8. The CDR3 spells CASSLLVTSGNYEQYF. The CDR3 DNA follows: TGTGCCAGCAGTTTATTGGTAACTAGCGGAAACTACGAGCAGTACTTC.

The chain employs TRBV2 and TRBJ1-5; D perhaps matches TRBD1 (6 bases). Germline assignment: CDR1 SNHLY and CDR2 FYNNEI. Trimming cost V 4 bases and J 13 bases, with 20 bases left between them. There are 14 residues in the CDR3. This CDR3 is CASSVLRTALEQHF. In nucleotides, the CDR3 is TGTGCCAGCAGTGTTCTAAGGACAGCCTTAGAACAGCATTTT.